The 24 T cell receptor beta chains presented below share a single source sample, sequenced in a study of patients and donors after allogeneic stem cell transplantation. TCRdb recomputed calls from the RT-PCR reads with MiXCR, one row per CDR3 protein. The sample carries around 200,000 distinct CDR3 sequences, about 37% recorded once. The material sequenced was blood, either unsorted or a sorted T cell fraction (not recorded which). Receptor source: a human donor who was either an allogeneic HSCT recipient or a stem cell or donor lymphocyte infusion donor (not recorded which). It is not recorded whose cells these are; they may come from a transplant donor.

The J gene is TRBJ2-1, the V gene TRBV4-1; the D call may be TRBD1 or TRBD2 (5 bases each). Trimming took 5 bases from V and 2 from J, leaving 16 bases between them. The V gene's germline CDR1 is MGHRA and CDR2 YSYEKL. This CDR3 spans 16 amino acids. CDR3 nucleotide sequence: TGCGCCAGCAGCGAAGGAAGTGGGACCCCCTACAATGAGCAGTTCTTC. Its protein is CASSEGSGTPYNEQFF.

This clonotype was detected a few times. The CDR3 DNA reads as TGCGCCAGCAGCCAAGATGAAGGGACTCGAGCTTTCTTT. This codes for CASSQDEGTRAFF. This rearrangement joins TRBV4-1 to TRBJ1-1, with a possible D match to TRBD1 (5 bases). There are 13 residues in the CDR3. The V and J ends lost 0 bases and 10 bases respectively, with 12 bases between them. The germline gives CDR1 MGHRA, CDR2 YSYEKL.

The sample holds one count of this clonotype. The chain employs TRBV28 and TRBJ1-6; D is undetermined. The CDR3 length is 14 residues. CDR1 and CDR2 (germline): MDHEN, SYDVKM. With 1 base removed from V and 9 bases from J, the gap between germline ends came to 10 bases. The chain's CDR3 is CASSLSGSGSPLHF. CDR3 sequence (DNA): TGTGCCAGCAGTTTATCCGGGTCCGGTTCACCCCTCCACTTT.

The V gene is TRBV2, the J gene TRBJ1-5; D possibly corresponds to TRBD1 (5 bases). Per germline, CDR1 SNHLY and CDR2 FYNNEI. The CDR3 spans 14 residues. Trimming stripped 1 base from V and 7 bases from J, with 11 bases between. The CDR3 protein is CASSEEGEVQPQHF. CDR3 coding DNA: TGTGCCAGCAGTGAAGAAGGGGAGGTGCAGCCCCAGCATTTT.

The chain's CDR3 is CASTSGDNTGELFF. CDR3 DNA sequence: TGCGCCAGCACTAGCGGGGATAACACCGGGGAGCTGTTTTTT. The chain carries TRBV5-1 and TRBJ2-2; 9 bases map to TRBD2. This CDR3 spans 14 amino acids. Germline values: CDR1 SGHRS, CDR2 YFSETQ. The J segment lost 2 bases and the V segment lost 6 bases, leaving 2 bases of the junction unmatched.

The chain is built from TRBV6-1 and TRBJ2-2; the D is unclear. Per the germline V gene, CDR1 is MNHNS and CDR2 is SASEGT. The CDR3 contains 11 residues. V shed 4 bases and J shed 7 bases, with 4 bases lying between them. The CDR3 sequence is CASSVVGELFF. The CDR3 DNA follows: TGTGCCAGCAGTGTCGTCGGGGAGCTGTTTTTT.

The chain employs TRBV6-1 and TRBJ2-5, with a tentative D call TRBD2 (5 bases). V was shortened by 3 bases and J by 4 bases, with 15 bases between the two germline ends. The germline V gene encodes CDR1 MNHNS and CDR2 SASEGT. The CDR3 totals 15 residues. The CDR3 sequence is CASSDVSAGLETQYF. For the CDR3, the DNA is TGTGCCAGCAGTGATGTTAGCGCCGGGCTAGAGACCCAGTACTTC.

This clonotype was picked up one time. The chain carries TRBV5-5 and TRBJ2-2, with TRBD1 matching 9 bases. Germline values: CDR1 SGHKS, CDR2 YYEKEE (reference sequence). V was pared by 5 bases and J by 5 bases, with 7 bases of the junction left unmatched. This CDR3 contains 15 residues. CDR3 residues: CASRRTGGWTGELFF. The DNA of the CDR3 is TGTGCCAGCAGGCGTACAGGGGGCTGGACCGGGGAGCTGTTTTTT.

This clonotype was seen repeatedly, ten times or more. The rearrangement links TRBV12-3 or TRBV12-4 to TRBJ1-1; 8 bases match TRBD1. The CDR3 extends over 13 amino acids. V gave up 7 bases and J gave up 4 bases; unmatched junction bases: 5. CDR3 loop: CASIGQGGTEAFF. CDR3 nucleotide sequence: TGTGCCAGCATCGGACAGGGCGGCACTGAAGCTTTCTTT.

This clonotype was found a few times. The V and J genes are TRBV5-1 and TRBJ1-2; D gene ambiguous. Trimming left V 4 bases short and J 4 bases short, with 14 bases between. The CDR3 runs 14 residues. CDR1 and CDR2 (germline): SGHRS, YFSETQ. CDR3 bases: TGCGCCAGCAGCGCCACGGACGGACCCTATGGCTACACCTTC. Translated, it gives CASSATDGPYGYTF. Looking up the rest from reference TRBV5-1 and TRBJ1-2 gives the full variable domain: KAGVTQTPRYLIKTRGQQVTLSCSPISGHRSVSWYQQTPGQGLQFLFEYFSETQRNKGNFPGRFSGRQFSNSRSEMNVSTLELGDSALYLCASSATDGPYGYTFGSGTRLTVV.

The gene calls are TRBV28 and TRBJ1-5; D uncertain. CDR3 length: 12 amino acids. CDR1 and CDR2 (germline): MDHEN, SYDVKM. V gave up 8 bases and J gave up 5 bases, with 10 bases separating them. The CDR3 DNA reads TGTGCCAGCGGGCAGGACCATCAGCCCCAGCATTTT. Residues: CASGQDHQPQHF.

V usage is TRBV6-5 and J usage is TRBJ2-1; 11 positions agree with TRBD2. CDR1 is MNHEY, CDR2 SVGAGI, per germline. The CDR3 runs to 16 residues. Germline trimming cut 3 bases from V and 4 bases from J; bases unmatched to any gene: 5. This chain's CDR3 is CASSYILAGGYNEQFF. In DNA, the CDR3 is TGTGCCAGCAGTTATATCCTAGCGGGGGGATACAATGAGCAGTTCTTC.

Only a few counts were recorded for this clonotype. The rearrangement links TRBV7-9 to TRBJ1-2; 8 nucleotides line up with TRBD1. Losses at the gene ends were 3 bases for V and 3 bases for J; bases not matched to a gene: 6. CDR3 length: 15 residues. Per germline, CDR1 SEHNR and CDR2 FQNEAQ (reference sequence). This CDR3 is CASSFTGTGDYGYTF. DNA for the CDR3: TGTGCCAGCAGCTTTACCGGGACAGGTGACTATGGCTACACCTTC.

The rearrangement joins TRBV3-1 to TRBJ2-3; TRBD2 is a possible D gene (6 bases). Germline-derived CDR1 and CDR2 are LGHDT and YNNKEL (reference sequence). The CDR3 covers 15 residues. V was shortened by 0 bases and J by 8 bases, with 15 bases between the two germline ends. The CDR3: CASSQDRTPGSTQYF. The CDR3 DNA follows: TGTGCCAGCAGCCAAGATCGGACCCCCGGGAGTACGCAGTATTTT.

This clonotype was seen a few times. This chain uses TRBV3-1 with TRBJ1-2, with 8 bases lining up with TRBD1. CDR3 length: 17 residues. V shed 1 base, J shed 6 bases, and the junction held 13 bases outside the gene matches. Per germline, CDR1 LGHDT and CDR2 YNNKEL (reference sequence). CDR3 residues: CASSQAPNQGARNGYTF. The CDR3 DNA follows: TGTGCCAGCAGCCAAGCACCGAACCAGGGGGCGCGAAATGGCTACACCTTC. The variable domain in full, completed from reference TRBV3-1 and TRBJ1-2, reads DTAVSQTPKYLVTQMGNDKSIKCEQNLGHDTMYWYKQDSKKFLKIMFSYNNKELIINETVPNRFSPKSPDKAHLNLHINSLELGDSAVYFCASSQAPNQGARNGYTFGSGTRLTVV.

In this sample, this clonotype turned up a few times. The chain carries TRBV4-1 and TRBJ1-6; D gene unclear. The CDR3 runs 12 residues. V was clipped by 0 bases and J by 11 bases, with 5 bases between them. In germline, CDR1 is MGHRA, CDR2 YSYEKL. The CDR3 nucleotides read TGCGCCAGCAGCCAAGAGGGGACACCCCTCCACTTT. This gives the protein CASSQEGTPLHF.

The sample holds a few counts of this clonotype. This sequence joins TRBV28 and TRBJ1-5; perhaps TRBD1 as D (6 bases). The germline CDR1 and CDR2 sequences are MDHEN and SYDVKM. V dropped 6 bases and J dropped 1 base, with 13 bases sitting between them. This CDR3 comprises 15 residues. Written as DNA, the CDR3 is TGTGCCAGCAGCCCACAGGGTTGGAGCAATCAGCCCCAGCATTTT. Translated: CASSPQGWSNQPQHF. Variable domain in full (rest from reference TRBV28 and TRBJ1-5): DVKVTQSSRYLVKRTGEKVFLECVQDMDHENMFWYRQDPGLGLRLIYFSYDVKMKEKGDIPEGYSVSREKKERFSLILESASTNQTSMYLCASSPQGWSNQPQHFGDGTRLSIL.

This clonotype was recorded a few times. The chain uses TRBV29-1 and TRBJ2-1, with 10 positions matching TRBD1. V shed 0 bases and J 4 bases; nucleotides not matched to a gene: 6. Germline loops: CDR1 SQVTM, CDR2 ANQGSEA. The length of the CDR3 is 16 residues. CDR3 sequence reads: CSVEDPDRGFYNEQFF. CDR3 bases: TGCAGCGTTGAAGATCCGGACAGGGGGTTTTACAATGAGCAGTTCTTC.

In this sample, this clonotype turned up once. The rearrangement joins TRBV15 to TRBJ1-5; D unresolved. Germline V gene lookup returns CDR1 LNHNV and CDR2 YYDKDF (reference sequence). Trimming cost V 5 bases and J 5 bases, with 7 bases left between them. This CDR3 has 12 residues. The chain's CDR3 is CATSPVDQPQHF. CDR3 in DNA: TGTGCCACCAGCCCGGTGGATCAGCCCCAGCATTTT.

This chain links TRBV4-1 with TRBJ1-2, with D perhaps matching TRBD1 (5 bases). The CDR3 covers 15 residues. From germline, CDR1 is MGHRA and CDR2 YSYEKL. Deletions cut 6 bases from V and 10 bases from J, with 24 bases between. For the CDR3, the DNA is TGCGCCAGCAGAGCCTCGGGGCTAAGGTCTCTGTCCTACACCTTC. Protein: CASRASGLRSLSYTF.

This clonotype was recorded a few times. The chain joins TRBV2 to TRBJ1-1; D call uncertain. Germline V gene data show CDR1 as SNHLY and CDR2 as FYNNEI. Between the trimmed V and J ends, which lost 3 bases and 2 bases, there was a span of 7 bases. CDR3 length: 13 amino acids. CDR3 nucleotide sequence: TGTGCCAGCAGTGATTGGGTCAACACTGAAGCTTTCTTT. Translating it yields CASSDWVNTEAFF. Full variable domain (missing parts from reference TRBV2 and TRBJ1-1): EPEVTQTPSHQVTQMGQEVILRCVPISNHLYFYWYRQILGQKVEFLVSFYNNEISEKSEIFDDQFSVERPDGSNFTLKIRSTKLEDSAMYFCASSDWVNTEAFFGQGTRLTVV.

This chain links TRBV5-1 with TRBJ1-2; D possibly corresponds to TRBD1 (6 bases). The CDR3 consists of 16 residues. Trimming left V 0 bases short and J 2 bases short, with 14 bases between. Looked up from germline, CDR1 is SGHRS and CDR2 is YFSETQ. The CDR3: CASSLDHRVGNYGYTF. The CDR3, as DNA: TGCGCCAGCAGCTTGGACCACAGGGTAGGCAACTATGGCTACACCTTC.

The genes are TRBV7-9 and TRBJ1-1; 7 bases align to TRBD1. The CDR3 runs 16 residues. CDR1 is SEHNR and CDR2 is FQNEAQ in the germline V gene (reference sequence). Losses at the gene ends were 4 bases for V and 0 bases for J; bases not matched to a gene: 8. The CDR3, as DNA: TGTGCCAGCAGCTACACCATGGGACAGCTGAACACTGAAGCTTTCTTT. Protein: CASSYTMGQLNTEAFF. Combining the CDR3 with reference TRBV7-9 and TRBJ1-1 gives the whole variable domain DTGVSQNPRHKITKRGQNVTFRCDPISEHNRLYWYRQTLGQGPEFLTYFQNEAQLEKSRLLSDRFSAERPKGSFSTLEIQRTEQGDSAMYLCASSYTMGQLNTEAFFGQGTRLTVV.

This chain links TRBV21-1 with TRBJ1-6. TRBV21-1 is given as a pseudogene. The CDR3 has 16 residues. The CDR3 loop is CASSKERGRSDSPLHF. CDR3 nucleotides: TGTGCCAGCAGCAAAGAACGGGGGAGGTCCGATTCACCCCTCCACTTT.